The clone carrying this TCR beta chain occurred a few times. Its specificity is unknown. These data come from a study of T-cell memory formation after mild COVID-19. The CDR3 consists of 15 residues. Trimming cost V 1 base and J 2 bases, with 12 bases left between them. Germline CDR1 is LNHNV and CDR2 is YYDKDF (reference sequence). TCRdb used MiXCR to reprocess the 5' RACE reads, holding one entry per CDR3 protein. The data contain about 440,000 distinct CDR3 sequences, roughly 20% of them singletons. Regarding the study as a whole: Mainly CM and EM harbored the contracting CD4+ clones; mainly EMRA harbored the CD8+ ones.

The clonotype originates from an adult woman who had mild COVID-19 (a few samples of this study predate the infection). Cell type and time point are not known. The sequenced sample consisted of PBMCs or a T cell subset sorted from them (not recorded which). This chain joins TRBV15 and TRBJ2-7; D remains ambiguous. The CDR3 loop is CATSRGRHTPYEQYF. The CDR3 DNA follows: TGTGCCACCAGCAGAGGCAGGCACACTCCCTACGAGCAGTACTTC.